The T cell receptor beta chain under discussion was sequenced for a study of blood T cell repertoires in COVID-19. Across the whole study: Some COVID-19 samples were acute and others convalescent; all came from the United States, Italy and Spain. PBMCs, B-cell-depleted T cells, or T cells provided the cDNA or gDNA that made up the material.

Study processing details: Using reference gene primer amplification, nucleated cell counts were estimated. Method: immunoSEQ multiplex PCR; TCRdb's copy keeps in-frame clones and lacks some. From that table come the V and J calls and clone size; the DNA was used to work out D and trimming. The sample holds a few hundred thousand clones, around nine tenths seen once. Germline V gene data show CDR1 as MNHNY and CDR2 as SVGAGI (reference sequence). V gave up 5 bases and J gave up 1 base; unmatched junction bases: 9. The CDR3 runs to 19 residues. The sequence was obtained from a woman aged 70 to 79 with COVID-19, enrolled during active disease. The sequenced material came from peripheral blood. The chain is built from TRBV6-6 and TRBJ2-1, with 15 bases that match TRBD2. The DNA for the CDR3 is TGTGCCAGCAGTCCCACCGGACTAGCGGGGGGGCAATCCTACAATGAGCAGTTCTTC. Encoded protein: CASSPTGLAGGQSYNEQFF.